This T cell receptor (beta chain) derives from a study of blood T cell repertoires in COVID-19. Study-level background: T cells, B-cell-depleted T cells, or PBMCs supplied cDNA or gDNA.

Per the germline V gene, CDR1 is ENHRY and CDR2 is SYGVKD. CDR3 length: 13 amino acids. V dropped 11 bases and J dropped 2; count of bases not matched to a gene: 8. Enrolled through a virtual design, the participants were between 18 and 89 years of age and came from under 30 US areas. Categorization into cohorts depended on clinical history that participants reported. In the study's own analysis: For nucleated cells, counts were estimated from reference gene primer amplification. Using immunoSEQ multiplex PCR, the repertoire was profiled, and TCRdb retains in-frame clones only, with some absent. V and J calls and clone size come straight from that table; D and trimming were deduced from the DNA. This table holds about 200,000 clones, approximately 89% found once.

The sequenced sample consisted of PBMCs or T cells enriched from blood (not recorded which). The source is a woman between 40 and 55 years old with acute COVID-19. This chain links TRBV10-3 with TRBJ1-1; 7 positions agree with TRBD1. The CDR3 spells CALRAGGNTEAFF. CDR3 coding DNA: TGTGCCCTGCGGGCAGGGGGTAACACTGAAGCTTTCTTT.